The text below deals with one T cell receptor beta chain. The method was immunoSEQ multiplex PCR; TCRdb's version includes in-frame clones alone and lacks a portion of them. The sample lists about 72,000 clones, roughly three quarters occurring once. The record originates from a study of early stage breast cancer tumors. Deletions cut 4 bases from V and 6 bases from J, with 24 bases between. The CDR3 covers 17 residues. CDR1 is MNHNS and CDR2 is SASEGT in the germline V gene. The TCR comes from a person aged 55 to 75 with breast cancer. This chain joins TRBV6-1 and TRBJ1-1; perhaps TRBD1 as D (5 bases). The specimen was blood. This chain's CDR3 is CASSGRRNRDYSAEAFF. The CDR3 DNA sequence: TGTGCCAGCAGTGGGCGTAGGAACCGGGACTACTCGGCTGAAGCTTTCTTT.